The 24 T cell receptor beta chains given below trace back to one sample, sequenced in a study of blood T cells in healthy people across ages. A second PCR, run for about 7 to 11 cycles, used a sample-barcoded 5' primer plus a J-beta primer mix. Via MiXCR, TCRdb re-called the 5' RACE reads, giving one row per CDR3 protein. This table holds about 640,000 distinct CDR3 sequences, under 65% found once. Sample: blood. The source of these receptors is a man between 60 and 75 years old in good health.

The CDR3 loop is CASGGRAQYF. CDR3 DNA sequence: TGTGCCAGCGGCGGGCGGGCCCAGTACTTC. V and J are TRBV12-3 or TRBV12-4 and TRBJ2-5; D perhaps matches TRBD2 (5 bases). The CDR3 is 10 residues long. V lost 8 bases and J lost 9, with 10 bases in between.

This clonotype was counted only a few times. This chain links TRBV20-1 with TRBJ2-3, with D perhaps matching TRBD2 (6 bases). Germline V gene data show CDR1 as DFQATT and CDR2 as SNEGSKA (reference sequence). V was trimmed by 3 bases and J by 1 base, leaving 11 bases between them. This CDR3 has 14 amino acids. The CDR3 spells CSASLLARTDTQYF. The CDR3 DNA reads TGCAGTGCTAGCCTACTAGCTCGCACAGATACGCAGTATTTT.

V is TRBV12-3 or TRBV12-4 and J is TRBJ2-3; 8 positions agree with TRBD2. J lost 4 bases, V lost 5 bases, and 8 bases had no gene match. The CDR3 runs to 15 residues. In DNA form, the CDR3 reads TGTGCCAGCAGTGGACTAGCAGGGAAAGCAGATACGCAGTATTTT. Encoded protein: CASSGLAGKADTQYF.

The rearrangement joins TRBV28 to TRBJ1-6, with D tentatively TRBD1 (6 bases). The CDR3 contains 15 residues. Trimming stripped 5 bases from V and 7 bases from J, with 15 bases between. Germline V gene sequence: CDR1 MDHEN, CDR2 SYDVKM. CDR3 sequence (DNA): TGTGCCAGCAGTGGGACGGGACACCAAAATTCACCCCTCCACTTT. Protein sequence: CASSGTGHQNSPLHF.

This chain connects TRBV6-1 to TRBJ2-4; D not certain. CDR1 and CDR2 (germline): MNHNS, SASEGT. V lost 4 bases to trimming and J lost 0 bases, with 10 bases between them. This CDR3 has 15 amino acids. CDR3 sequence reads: CASSGTRVAKNIQYF. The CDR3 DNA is TGTGCCAGCAGTGGAACAAGGGTAGCCAAAAACATTCAGTACTTC.

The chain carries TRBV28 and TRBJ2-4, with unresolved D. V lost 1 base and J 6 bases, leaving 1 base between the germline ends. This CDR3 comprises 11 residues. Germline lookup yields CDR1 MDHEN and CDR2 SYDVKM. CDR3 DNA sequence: TGTGCCAGCAGTTTATCAAACATTCAGTACTTC. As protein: CASSLSNIQYF.

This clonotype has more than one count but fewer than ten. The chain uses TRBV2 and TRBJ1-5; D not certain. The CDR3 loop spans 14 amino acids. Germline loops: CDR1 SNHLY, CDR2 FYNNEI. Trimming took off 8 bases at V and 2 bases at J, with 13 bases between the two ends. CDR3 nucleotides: TGTGCCAGCCGAGGAGTGTCTGGCAATCAGCCCCAGCATTTT. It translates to CASRGVSGNQPQHF.

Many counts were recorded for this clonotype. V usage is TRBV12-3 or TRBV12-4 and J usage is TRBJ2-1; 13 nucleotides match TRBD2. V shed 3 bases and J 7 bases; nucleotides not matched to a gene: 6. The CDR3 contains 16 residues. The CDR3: CASSFTSGGDNNEQFF. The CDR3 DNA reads TGTGCCAGCAGTTTCACTAGCGGGGGGGATAATAATGAGCAGTTCTTC.

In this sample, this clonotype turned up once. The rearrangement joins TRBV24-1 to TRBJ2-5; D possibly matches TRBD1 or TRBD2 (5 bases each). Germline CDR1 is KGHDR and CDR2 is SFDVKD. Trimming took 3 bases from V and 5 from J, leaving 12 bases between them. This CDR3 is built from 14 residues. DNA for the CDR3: TGTGCCACCAGTGATGCTCGGGACGGCGAGACCCAGTACTTC. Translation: CATSDARDGETQYF.

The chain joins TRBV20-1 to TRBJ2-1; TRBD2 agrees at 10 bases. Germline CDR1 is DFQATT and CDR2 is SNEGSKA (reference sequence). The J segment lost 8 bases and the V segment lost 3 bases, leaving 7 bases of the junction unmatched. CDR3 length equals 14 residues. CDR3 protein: CSARASGGADEQFF. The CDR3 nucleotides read TGCAGTGCTAGGGCCAGCGGGGGGGCCGATGAGCAGTTCTTC.

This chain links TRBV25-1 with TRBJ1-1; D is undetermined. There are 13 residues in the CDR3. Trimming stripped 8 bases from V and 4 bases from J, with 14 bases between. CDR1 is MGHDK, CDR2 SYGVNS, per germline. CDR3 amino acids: CASGRKASTEAFF. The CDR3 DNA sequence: TGTGCCAGCGGAAGAAAGGCGAGCACTGAAGCTTTCTTT.

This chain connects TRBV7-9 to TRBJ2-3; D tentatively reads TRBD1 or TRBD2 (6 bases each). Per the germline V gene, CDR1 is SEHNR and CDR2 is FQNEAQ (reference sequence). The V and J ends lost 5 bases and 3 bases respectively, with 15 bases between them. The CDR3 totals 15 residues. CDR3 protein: CASSLRGDSTDTQYF. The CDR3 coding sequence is TGTGCCAGCAGCCTAAGGGGGGATTCGACAGATACGCAGTATTTT.

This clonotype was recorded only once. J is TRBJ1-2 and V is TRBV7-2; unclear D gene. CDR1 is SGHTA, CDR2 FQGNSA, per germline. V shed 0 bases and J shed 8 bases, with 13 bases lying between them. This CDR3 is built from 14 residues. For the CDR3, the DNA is TGTGCCAGCAGCTTAGCGCAGGTGGCTTTGGGCTACACCTTC. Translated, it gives CASSLAQVALGYTF.

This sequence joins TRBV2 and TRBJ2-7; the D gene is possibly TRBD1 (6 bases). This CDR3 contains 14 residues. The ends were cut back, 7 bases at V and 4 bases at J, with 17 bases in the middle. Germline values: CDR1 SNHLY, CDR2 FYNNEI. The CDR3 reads CASKLQTGTYEQYF. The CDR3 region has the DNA TGTGCCAGCAAATTACAAACAGGGACGTACGAGCAGTACTTC.

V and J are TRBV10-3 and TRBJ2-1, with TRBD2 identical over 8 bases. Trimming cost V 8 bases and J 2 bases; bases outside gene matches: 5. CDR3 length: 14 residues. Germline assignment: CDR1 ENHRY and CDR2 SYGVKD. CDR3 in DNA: TGTGCCATCGGGCGGGGGGCCACCTACAATGAGCAGTTCTTC. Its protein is CAIGRGATYNEQFF.

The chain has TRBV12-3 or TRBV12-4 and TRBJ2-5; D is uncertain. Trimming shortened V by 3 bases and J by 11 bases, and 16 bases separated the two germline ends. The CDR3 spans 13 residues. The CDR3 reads CASSFGPYNEQYF. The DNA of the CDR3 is TGTGCCAGCAGTTTTGGGCCATACAATGAGCAGTACTTC.

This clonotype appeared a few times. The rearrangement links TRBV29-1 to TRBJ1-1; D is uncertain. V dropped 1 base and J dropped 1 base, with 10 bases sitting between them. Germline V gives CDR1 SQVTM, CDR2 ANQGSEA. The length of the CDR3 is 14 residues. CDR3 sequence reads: CSVEGGAGNTEAFF. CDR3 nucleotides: TGCAGCGTTGAAGGCGGAGCCGGGAACACTGAAGCTTTCTTT.

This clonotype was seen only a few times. The CDR3: CASSEVGDGYTF. The CDR3 DNA reads as TGTGCCAGCAGTGAGGTGGGCGACGGCTACACCTTC. This chain connects TRBV6-1 to TRBJ1-2; D remains ambiguous. V shed 3 bases and J shed 8 bases, with 10 bases lying between them. From germline, CDR1 is MNHNS and CDR2 SASEGT. This CDR3 spans 12 amino acids.

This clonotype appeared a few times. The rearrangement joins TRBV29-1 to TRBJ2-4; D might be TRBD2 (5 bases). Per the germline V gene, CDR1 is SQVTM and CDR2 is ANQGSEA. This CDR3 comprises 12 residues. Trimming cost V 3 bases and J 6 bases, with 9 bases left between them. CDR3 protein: CSVEGSGNIQYF. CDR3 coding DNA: TGCAGCGTTGAGGGGAGTGGAAACATTCAGTACTTC.

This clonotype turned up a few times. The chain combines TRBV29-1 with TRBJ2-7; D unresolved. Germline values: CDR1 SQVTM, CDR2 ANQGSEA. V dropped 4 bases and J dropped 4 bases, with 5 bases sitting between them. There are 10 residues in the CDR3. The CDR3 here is CSVVEYEQYF. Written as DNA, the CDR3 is TGCAGCGTTGTCGAATACGAGCAGTACTTC.

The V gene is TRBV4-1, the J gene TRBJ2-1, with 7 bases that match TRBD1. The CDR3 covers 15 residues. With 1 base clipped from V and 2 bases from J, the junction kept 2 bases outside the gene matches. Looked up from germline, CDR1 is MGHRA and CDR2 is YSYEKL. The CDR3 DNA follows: TGCGCCAGCAGCCAAGCACAGGGGCCCTACAATGAGCAGTTCTTC. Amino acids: CASSQAQGPYNEQFF.

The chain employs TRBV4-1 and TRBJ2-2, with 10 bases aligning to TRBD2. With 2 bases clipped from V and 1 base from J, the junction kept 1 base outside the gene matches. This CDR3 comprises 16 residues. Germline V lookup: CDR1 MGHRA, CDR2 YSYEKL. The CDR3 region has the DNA TGCGCCAGCAGCCAATGGACTAGCGGGAACACCGGGGAGCTGTTTTTT. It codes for CASSQWTSGNTGELFF.

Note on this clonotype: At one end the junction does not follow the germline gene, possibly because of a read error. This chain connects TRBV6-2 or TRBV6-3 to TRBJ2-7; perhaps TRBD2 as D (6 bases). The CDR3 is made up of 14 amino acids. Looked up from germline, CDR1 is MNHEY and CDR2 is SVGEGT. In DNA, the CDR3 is TGTACCAGCTCCCCGGGGACTTACTCCTACGAGCAGTACTTC. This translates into CTSSPGTYSYEQYF.

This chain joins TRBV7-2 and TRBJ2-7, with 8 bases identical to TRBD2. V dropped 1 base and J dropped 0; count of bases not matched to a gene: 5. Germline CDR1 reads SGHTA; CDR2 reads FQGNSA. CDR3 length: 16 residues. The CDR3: CASSLVSGTSSYEQYF. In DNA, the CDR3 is TGTGCCAGCAGCTTAGTATCCGGGACTAGCTCCTACGAGCAGTACTTC.